A selection of T cell receptor beta chains follows, all from one sample in a study of cytomegalovirus exposure and HLA in healthy donors. TCRdb's table, derived via immunoSEQ multiplex PCR, lists solely in-frame clones and lacks some. The sample lists under 200,000 clones; less than 90% were seen once. The sample was PBMCs. All receptors come from a boy aged 2 to 10 in good health and CMV-seronegative. CDR3s include the opening cysteine and the closing phenylalanine or tryptophan.

J gene,V gene,CDR3 protein
TRBJ2-1,TRBV28,CASSLAVGTGGRNEQFF
TRBJ2-5,TRBV5-1,CASRFRDRISQETQYF
TRBJ2-7,TRBV25-1,CASSPQGVAGFYEQYF
TRBJ1-2,TRBV6-5,CASSYSAYMGYTF
TRBJ2-7,TRBV6-1,CASIKTHSYEQYF
TRBJ2-3,TRBV5-1,CASSLAGTDTQYF
TRBJ1-2,TRBV11-2,CASSSQGDGYTF
TRBJ2-2,TRBV29-1,CSVTVYTGELFF
TRBJ1-1,TRBV29-1,CSVEGLSGYDEAFF
TRBJ1-5,TRBV27,CASSPDREPQPQHF